One T cell receptor beta chain is described in this entry. The data stem from a study of blood T cell repertoires in COVID-19. Study-wide context: Samples came from the United States, Italy and Spain, spanning acute and convalescent COVID-19. The analysed material was cDNA or gDNA that came from T cells, B-cell-depleted T cells, or PBMCs.

The CDR3 spans 18 residues. CDR1 is MDHEN and CDR2 is SYDVKM in the germline V gene. Trimming shortened V by 5 bases and J by 5 bases, and 26 bases separated the two germline ends. Under the authors' procedure: Estimated nucleated cell counts came from reference gene primer amplification. This table comes from immunoSEQ multiplex PCR, and its TCRdb copy is limited to in-frame clones, with some not included. Clone size and V and J calls were adopted from that table, with D and trimming inferred from the DNA. The sample holds roughly 45,000 clones, roughly nine tenths seen once. The chain carries TRBV28 and TRBJ2-3, with a tentative D call TRBD2 (5 bases). This clonotype was sampled from a man in his sixties or seventies with active COVID-19. Sample: peripheral blood. For the CDR3, the DNA is TGTGCCAGCAGTATTCTGAGGTTTGGACGGGGTTGGGAAGATACGCAGTATTTT. This sequence encodes CASSILRFGRGWEDTQYF.